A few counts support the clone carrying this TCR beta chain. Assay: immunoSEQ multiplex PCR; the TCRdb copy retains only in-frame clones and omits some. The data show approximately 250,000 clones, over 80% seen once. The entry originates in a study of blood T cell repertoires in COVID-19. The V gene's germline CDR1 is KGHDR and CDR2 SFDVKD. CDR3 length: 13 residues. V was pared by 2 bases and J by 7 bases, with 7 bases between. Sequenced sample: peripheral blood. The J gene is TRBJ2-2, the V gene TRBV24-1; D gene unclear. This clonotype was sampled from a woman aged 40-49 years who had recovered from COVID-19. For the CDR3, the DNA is TGTGCCACCAGTGATTCCGACATCGGGGAGCTGTTTTTT. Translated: CATSDSDIGELFF.